The 9 T cell receptor beta chains reported below all come from one sample, sequenced in a study of beta chain features in type 1 diabetes. Sequencing targeted expressed TCRB transcripts, as all isolated RNA had been reverse transcribed. Profiled with immunoSEQ multiplex PCR; TCRdb holds only in-frame clones, not every one. The sample lists about 290,000 clones; 8% were seen once. Material: central memory CD4+ T cells from blood. Receptors were obtained from a woman aged 18-29 years in good health.

This clone was recorded a few times. This chain links TRBV4-1 with TRBJ2-3; TRBD1 might be the D (5 bases). The CDR3 contains 17 residues. The V gene's germline CDR1 is MGHRA and CDR2 YSYEKL. V shed 0 bases and J shed 0 bases, with 13 bases lying between them. CDR3 sequence reads: CASSQESVGPSTDTQYF. The CDR3 DNA follows: TGCGCCAGCAGCCAAGAAAGTGTGGGGCCTAGCACAGATACGCAGTATTTT.

The chain combines TRBV7-9 with TRBJ1-2, with 8 bases matching TRBD1. The CDR3 covers 15 residues. J gave up 1 base and V 3 bases, and 4 bases lay outside the gene matches. CDR1 and CDR2 (germline): SEHNR, FQNEAQ (reference sequence). The CDR3 region has the DNA TGTGCCAGCAGCTTTGGACAGGGCCTTAACTATGGCTACACCTTC. Translating gives CASSFGQGLNYGYTF.

This clone came up a few times. The chain combines TRBV18 with TRBJ2-2; perhaps D is TRBD1 or TRBD2 (5 bases each). V dropped 6 bases and J dropped 2 bases, with 10 bases sitting between them. CDR1 KGHSH and CDR2 LQKENI come from the germline V gene. The CDR3 loop spans 14 amino acids. The chain's CDR3 is CASSRDANTGELFF. DNA for the CDR3: TGTGCCAGCTCTAGGGACGCAAACACCGGGGAGCTGTTTTTT.

V usage is TRBV27 and J usage is TRBJ1-6, with D unclear. Trimming pared 4 bases from V and 7 bases from J, leaving 11 bases between. CDR3 length: 14 residues. From germline, CDR1 is MNHEY and CDR2 SMNVEV (reference sequence). CDR3 in DNA: TGTGCCAGCAGTTCGAGACATGTAAATTCACCCCTCCACTTT. As protein: CASSSRHVNSPLHF.

This clone showed up just a few times. The chain carries TRBV5-4 and TRBJ2-3; 9 bases agree with TRBD1. The CDR3 runs 16 residues. V shed 4 bases and J 1 base; nucleotides not matched to a gene: 7. Germline CDR1 and CDR2: SGHNT and YYREEE (reference sequence). In nucleotides, the CDR3 is TGTGCCAGCAGCCGACCGGGACAGGGCCGCACAGATACGCAGTATTTT. Translating gives CASSRPGQGRTDTQYF.

The chain carries TRBV29-1 and TRBJ1-1; 10 positions match TRBD1. The CDR3 length is 11 residues. Germline-derived CDR1 and CDR2 are SQVTM and ANQGSEA. Unmatched junction bases numbered 6, after V lost 6 bases and J lost 11 bases. The chain's CDR3 is CSVGTGDGAFF. The CDR3 coding sequence is TGCAGCGTGGGGACAGGGGATGGGGCTTTCTTT.

This chain uses TRBV28 with TRBJ2-7; TRBD2 might be the D (5 bases). CDR1 is MDHEN, CDR2 SYDVKM, per germline. CDR3 length equals 12 residues. The V and J ends lost 2 bases and 3 bases respectively, with 5 bases between them. CDR3 in DNA: TGTGCCAGCAGTTTACGGGGCTACGAGCAGTACGTC. Translating gives CASSLRGYEQYV.

This clone was observed at least ten times. The J gene is TRBJ1-5, the V gene TRBV27, with D possibly matching TRBD1 (6 bases). The V gene lost 7 bases and the J gene lost 4 bases, with 14 bases spanning the gap. The germline V gene has CDR1 MNHEY and CDR2 SMNVEV (reference sequence). This CDR3 is built from 14 residues. CDR3 in amino acids: CASNKTTGNQPQHF. For the CDR3, the DNA is TGTGCCAGCAACAAAACCACAGGGAATCAGCCCCAGCATTTT.

This clone was seen only a few times. The rearrangement links TRBV10-3 to TRBJ2-7; 10 bases align to TRBD2. The CDR3 contains 15 residues. CDR1 and CDR2 (germline): ENHRY, SYGVKD. V lost 6 bases to trimming and J lost 2 bases; unmatched junction nucleotides: 7. CDR3 region: CAIRPTAGGPYEQYF. The DNA for the CDR3 is TGTGCCATCAGACCAACAGCGGGAGGGCCCTACGAGCAGTACTTC.